This passage covers 24 T cell receptor beta chains from one sample sequenced in a study of early T cells in non-severe SARS-CoV-2 infection. TCRdb called the 5' RACE reads again in MiXCR, with one record for every CDR3 protein. The data show some 38,000 distinct CDR3 sequences, around 4% seen once. Sequenced material: whole blood. These receptors originate from an adult who was a healthcare worker with PCR-confirmed SARS-CoV-2 infection or an uninfected control (not recorded which).

This clonotype was counted ten times or more. The genes are TRBV6-6 and TRBJ2-1, with TRBD2 matching 8 bases. Germline V lookup: CDR1 MNHNY, CDR2 SVGAGI (reference sequence). The CDR3 is made up of 19 amino acids. Losses at the gene ends were 0 bases for V and 4 bases for J; bases not matched to a gene: 14. CDR3 loop: CASSYSIASGSVQYNEQFF. The CDR3, as DNA: TGTGCCAGCAGTTACTCGATAGCAAGCGGGAGTGTCCAATACAATGAGCAGTTCTTC.

The rearrangement uses TRBV14 and TRBJ2-7; 12 bases line up with TRBD2. The length of the CDR3 is 17 residues. The germline gives CDR1 SGHDN, CDR2 FVKESK. V dropped 4 bases and J dropped 2; count of bases not matched to a gene: 9. The CDR3: CASSLGTSGLGAYEQYV. The CDR3 DNA reads as TGTGCCAGCAGCCTCGGGACTAGCGGGTTGGGGGCCTACGAGCAGTACGTC.

This clonotype was detected a few times. CDR3 nucleotide sequence: TGTGCCAGCAGCTCAGTCACTGAAGCTTTCTTT. Its protein is CASSSVTEAFF. The rearrangement links TRBV28 to TRBJ1-1, with D hard to call. V was shortened by 6 bases and J by 4 bases, with 6 bases between the two germline ends. From germline, CDR1 is MDHEN and CDR2 SYDVKM. The CDR3 has 11 amino acids.

This clonotype was seen ten or more times. CDR3 bases: TGTGCCAGCAGCTTAGCTTCGGGGGCGGGGACTGAAGCTTTCTTT. It yields the protein CASSLASGAGTEAFF. V and J are TRBV7-9 and TRBJ1-1, with D perhaps matching TRBD1 (6 bases). CDR3 length: 15 residues. Germline V gene sequence: CDR1 SEHNR, CDR2 FQNEAQ (reference sequence). V gave up 0 bases and J gave up 5 bases, with 13 bases separating them.

This clonotype showed up many times. The gene calls are TRBV20-1 and TRBJ2-1, with 8 bases that match TRBD2. The V gene end was trimmed by 8 bases and the J gene end by 10 bases; junction bases not matched to a gene: 25. Germline V gene lookup returns CDR1 DFQATT and CDR2 SNEGSKA (reference sequence). There are 17 residues in the CDR3. The DNA for the CDR3 is TGCAGTCCGGTAGTTGTGGGACAAGCGGGAGCTTATCGGGAGCAGTTCTTC. Translation gives CSPVVVGQAGAYREQFF.

In its sample, this clonotype was seen many times. The rearrangement links TRBV20-1 to TRBJ2-3; D possibly matches TRBD1 or TRBD2 (5 bases each). Germline CDR1 reads DFQATT; CDR2 reads SNEGSKA (reference sequence). The CDR3 runs 14 residues. Trimming removed 3 bases from V and 4 bases from J, with 14 bases in between. CDR3 DNA sequence: TGCAGTGCTAGTGTCGGGCAGGGACCAGATACGCAGTATTTT. Translated: CSASVGQGPDTQYF.

This clonotype was picked up many times. The chain combines TRBV7-2 with TRBJ2-7; D perhaps matches TRBD1 (5 bases). The V end was cut by 3 bases, the J end by 4 bases, with 10 bases between. CDR1 is SGHTA and CDR2 is FQGNSA in the germline V gene. CDR3 length: 13 amino acids. The chain's CDR3 is CASSFYQGYEQYV. The CDR3 region has the DNA TGTGCCAGCAGCTTCTACCAGGGTTACGAGCAGTACGTC.

This clonotype appeared many times. This chain connects TRBV18 to TRBJ2-3, with D uncertain. V gave up 2 bases and J gave up 9 bases, with 15 bases separating them. Germline CDR1 is KGHSH and CDR2 is LQKENI. This CDR3 has 14 residues. The CDR3 loop is CASSPSIGVDTQYF. CDR3 nucleotide sequence: TGTGCCAGCTCACCATCTATTGGGGTAGACACGCAGTATTTT.

This clonotype has ten or more counts. The V gene is TRBV7-2, the J gene TRBJ2-1, with a possible D match to TRBD2 (5 bases). The CDR3 length is 13 residues. The germline gives CDR1 SGHTA, CDR2 FQGNSA. V gave up 5 bases and J gave up 5 bases, with 10 bases separating them. The DNA for the CDR3 is TGTGCCAGCAGCCTAACTAGAGACAATGAGCAGTTCTTC. It codes for CASSLTRDNEQFF.

This clonotype has more than one count but fewer than ten. V and J are TRBV7-9 and TRBJ1-4; 9 bases line up with TRBD1. V was clipped by 5 bases and J by 3 bases; unmatched bases: 1. Germline lookup yields CDR1 SEHNR and CDR2 FQNEAQ (reference sequence). The CDR3 consists of 14 residues. CDR3 nucleotide sequence: TGTGCCAGCAGCCGACAGGGGGCTAATGAAAAACTGTTTTTT. Amino acid sequence: CASSRQGANEKLFF.

This clonotype was picked up many times. The V gene is TRBV2, the J gene TRBJ2-1; 9 bases are a match to TRBD2. The germline gives CDR1 SNHLY, CDR2 FYNNEI. CDR3 length equals 13 residues. V shed 9 bases and J 4 bases; nucleotides not matched to a gene: 4. The CDR3 region has the DNA TGTGCCAGAAGACTAGCGGATTACAATGAGCAGTTCTTC. Encoded protein: CARRLADYNEQFF.

The V gene is TRBV28, the J gene TRBJ2-4; perhaps TRBD1 as D (6 bases). Germline V gives CDR1 MDHEN, CDR2 SYDVKM. The CDR3 runs to 11 residues. The V and J ends lost 5 bases and 15 bases respectively, with 14 bases between them. The DNA of the CDR3 is TGTGCCAGCAGTCGAACAGGGATACTGTACTTC. Residues: CASSRTGILYF.

The V gene is TRBV5-1, the J gene TRBJ2-1; no reliable D call. The CDR3 covers 12 residues. The germline CDR1 and CDR2 sequences are SGHRS and YFSETQ. V was cut by 0 bases and J by 8 bases, with 6 bases left in between. DNA for the CDR3: TGCGCCAGCAGCTTGGCCTTTGATGAGCAGTTCTTC. Translated, it gives CASSLAFDEQFF.

The sample holds many counts of this clonotype. The chain has TRBV12-3 or TRBV12-4 and TRBJ1-5; tentatively, D is TRBD1 (5 bases). With 4 bases removed from V and 3 bases from J, the gap between germline ends came to 10 bases. This CDR3 has 14 amino acids. CDR3 coding DNA: TGTGCCAGCAGTTCCGACAGCTACAATCAGCCCCAGCATTTT. Protein product: CASSSDSYNQPQHF.

This clonotype was recorded many times. V is TRBV20-1 and J is TRBJ2-1, with 11 bases matching TRBD2. Germline lookup yields CDR1 DFQATT and CDR2 SNEGSKA (reference sequence). Trimming cost V 6 bases and J 7 bases; bases outside gene matches: 11. The CDR3 covers 15 residues. The CDR3: CSARLAGISSNEQFF. CDR3 DNA sequence: TGCAGTGCGAGACTAGCGGGAATTTCGTCGAATGAGCAGTTCTTC.

This clonotype was recorded at least ten times. The chain has TRBV29-1 and TRBJ2-5; possible D gene TRBD2, 5 bases. Trimming took 0 bases from V and 2 from J, leaving 7 bases between them. CDR3 length: 13 residues. Germline assignment: CDR1 SQVTM and CDR2 ANQGSEA. This chain's CDR3 is CSVEERLQETQYF. DNA of the CDR3: TGCAGCGTTGAAGAAAGACTACAAGAGACCCAGTACTTC.

The rearrangement uses TRBV7-2 and TRBJ2-7, with D uncertain. This CDR3 spans 13 amino acids. Germline CDR1 SGHTA, CDR2 FQGNSA. V lost 1 base, J lost 1 base, and 5 bases lay in between. CDR3 nucleotide sequence: TGTGCCAGCAGCTTAGAACAATCCTACGAGCAGTACTTC. Translated, it gives CASSLEQSYEQYF.

This clonotype has ten or more counts. V is TRBV7-2 and J is TRBJ1-5; the D gene is possibly TRBD1 (5 bases). Germline assignment: CDR1 SGHTA and CDR2 FQGNSA. The CDR3 totals 16 residues. V dropped 2 bases and J dropped 6 bases, with 17 bases sitting between them. CDR3 amino acids: CASSLSHSFGGQPQHF. CDR3 sequence (DNA): TGTGCCAGCAGCTTAAGCCACAGCTTTGGGGGTCAGCCCCAGCATTTT.

The chain employs TRBV2 and TRBJ1-2; 8 bases line up with TRBD1. J gave up 7 bases and V 6 bases, and 7 bases lay outside the gene matches. Germline CDR1 SNHLY, CDR2 FYNNEI. This CDR3 comprises 13 residues. CDR3 sequence reads: CASRDRVLGGYTF. The CDR3 DNA follows: TGTGCCAGCAGGGACAGGGTCCTGGGTGGCTACACCTTC.

This chain uses TRBV5-4 with TRBJ2-5; 12 bases match TRBD1. CDR1 is SGHNT, CDR2 YYREEE, per germline (reference sequence). The V segment lost 2 bases and the J segment 1 base; nucleotides outside the gene matches: 3. The CDR3 totals 16 residues. Written as DNA, the CDR3 is TGTGCCAGCAGCTTAGGGACAGGGGGCCTCCAAGAGACCCAGTACTTC. It is translated as CASSLGTGGLQETQYF.

This chain joins TRBV5-1 and TRBJ1-2, with D perhaps matching TRBD1 (5 bases). The V end was cut by 3 bases, the J end by 4 bases, with 13 bases between. The CDR3 length is 14 residues. Germline CDR1 reads SGHRS; CDR2 reads YFSETQ. The chain's CDR3 is CASSSNTGTYGYTF. The CDR3 coding sequence is TGCGCCAGCAGCTCCAACACCGGGACCTATGGCTACACCTTC.

This clonotype turned up a few times. The genes are TRBV7-8 and TRBJ2-1; D uncertain. The CDR3 has 15 residues. CDR1 is SGHVS, CDR2 FQNEAQ, per germline. Trimming stripped 3 bases from V and 2 bases from J, with 11 bases between. CDR3: CASSLGYSTYNEQFF. Written as DNA, the CDR3 is TGTGCCAGCAGCTTGGGGTACTCGACCTACAATGAGCAGTTCTTC. The entire variable domain, with the rest obtained from reference TRBV7-8 and TRBJ2-1, is as follows: GAGVSQSPRYKVAKRGQDVALRCDPISGHVSLFWYQQALGQGPEFLTYFQNEAQLDKSGLPSDRFFAERPEGSVSTLKIQRTQQEDSAVYLCASSLGYSTYNEQFFGPGTRLTVL.

In its sample, this clonotype was seen many times. The J gene is TRBJ1-6, the V gene TRBV28; TRBD1 matches 9 bases. CDR3 size: 18 residues. V shed 2 bases, J shed 9 bases, and the junction held 14 bases outside the gene matches. Germline V gene lookup returns CDR1 MDHEN and CDR2 SYDVKM. CDR3 loop: CASSLRARGQGKASPLHF. DNA for the CDR3: TGTGCCAGCAGTTTACGCGCGCGGGGACAGGGTAAAGCTTCACCCCTCCACTTT.

This clonotype was seen just once. Possible read error: a much larger clone is one base away. The chain combines TRBV10-3 with TRBJ1-3; no definite D call. The CDR3 extends over 11 amino acids. Looked up from germline, CDR1 is ENHRY and CDR2 is SYGVKD. The CDR3 nucleotides are TGTACCATCAGTGAGGGAAACACCATATATTTT. The encoded protein is CTISEGNTIYF.